These T cell receptor beta chains were read from a single sample in a study of cytomegalovirus exposure and HLA in healthy donors. The protocol was immunoSEQ multiplex PCR, while the TCRdb copy is restricted to in-frame clones and leaves out a portion. Here the sample spans some 130,000 clones, around 80% being singletons. Sequencing was carried out using PBMCs. These receptors all come from a woman aged 45-65 years in good health and CMV-seropositive. Each CDR3 is given with its conserved first and last residue. Fields, in order: J gene, D gene, clone size, V gene, CDR3 length, CDR3 DNA, CDR3 protein. The D gene is left open where the match is weak. Rows give clone size only sometimes, using once, few, many, or a class for an expanded clone.

TRBJ2-7,NA,few,TRBV5-1,15,TGCGCCAGCAGTTCCCGCCGGGTAGGGAGCCACGAGCAGTACTTC,CASSSRRVGSHEQYF
TRBJ2-7,TRBD1,NA,TRBV5-1,14,TGCGCCAGCAGCTTGGACAGGGGCCTTTACGAGCAGTACTTC,CASSLDRGLYEQYF
TRBJ2-5,TRBD1,NA,TRBV5-1,16,TGCGCCAGCAGCGTCAACAGGGGGGTGGGACAAGAGACCCAGTACTTC,CASSVNRGVGQETQYF
TRBJ1-1,NA,NA,TRBV11-2,15,TGTGCCAGCAGCTTGAACCGGGGACAGAACACTGAAGCTTTCTTT,CASSLNRGQNTEAFF
TRBJ1-2,NA,few,TRBV7-9,14,TGTGCCAGCTCCTTAGGAGAGGGCCGTTATGGCTACACCTTC,CASSLGEGRYGYTF
TRBJ2-7,TRBD1,NA,TRBV7-2,17,TGTGCCAGCAGCTCCCTCCTTCCTGGACAGGGGTCCTACGAGCAGTACTTC,CASSSLLPGQGSYEQYF
TRBJ1-5,NA,NA,TRBV19,14,TGTGCCAGTAGTAGCAGGGATAGCAATCAGCCCCAGCATTTT,CASSSRDSNQPQHF
TRBJ1-2,NA,NA,TRBV4-2,15,TGTGCCAGCAGCCCCGACGCGACACCAAACTATGGCTACACCTTC,CASSPDATPNYGYTF
TRBJ2-2,NA,NA,TRBV7-3,13,TGTGCCAGCAGCTCCACAGGCCCCGGGGAGCTGTTTTTT,CASSSTGPGELFF
TRBJ1-2,TRBD1,NA,TRBV27,15,TGTGCCAGCAGTGCTATCGGGACAGCTAACTATGGCTACACCTTC,CASSAIGTANYGYTF
TRBJ1-6,NA,NA,TRBV2,15,TGTGCCAGCAGTTACAGGGCTCCGCAGGGTTCACCCCTCCACTTT,CASSYRAPQGSPLHF
TRBJ2-1,NA,NA,TRBV7-2,16,TGTGCCAGCAGCTTAGCGGGGGGGCTCACCTACAATGAGCAGTTCTTC,CASSLAGGLTYNEQFF
TRBJ1-4,NA,once,TRBV2,11,TGTGCCAGCAGCGCAGATGAAAAACTGTTTTTT,CASSADEKLFF
TRBJ2-7,NA,NA,TRBV4-1,15,TGCGCCAGCAGCCAAGTGGCGACAGACTCCTACGAGCAGTACTTC,CASSQVATDSYEQYF
TRBJ1-5,TRBD1,NA,TRBV2,15,TGTGCCAGCAGTCTACAGGGGGCGGACAATCAGCCCCAGCATTTT,CASSLQGADNQPQHF
TRBJ2-7,TRBD1,NA,TRBV28,13,TGTGCCAGCAAAGGGACAGGAGTGTACGAGCAGTACTTC,CASKGTGVYEQYF
TRBJ1-6,TRBD1,NA,TRBV27,14,TGTGCCAGTTCGGACAGGGGGCGGAATTCACCCCTCCACTTT,CASSDRGRNSPLHF
TRBJ2-7,NA,few,TRBV5-4,11,TGTGCCAGCAGCCAGGTCGGAGAGCAGTACTTC,CASSQVGEQYF
TRBJ2-5,NA,NA,TRBV5-4,15,TGTGCCAGCAGCTTGGTGAAGGGAGGTTCGGAGACCCAGTACTTC,CASSLVKGGSETQYF
TRBJ1-5,TRBD1,NA,TRBV7-2,15,TGTGCCAGCAGCTGGCGACAGGGAGCGGATCAGCCCCAGCATTTT,CASSWRQGADQPQHF
TRBJ1-1,NA,few,TRBV9,12,TGTGCCAGCAGCGCCTCGAACACTGAAGCTTTCTTT,CASSASNTEAFF
TRBJ1-3,TRBD1,NA,TRBV6-6,16,TGTGCCAGCAGGACCCGGGACAGGGCTTCAGGAAACACCATATATTTT,CASRTRDRASGNTIYF
TRBJ2-3,NA,NA,TRBV27,14,TGTGCCAGCACCGGACAGTTTAGCACAGATACGCAGTATTTT,CASTGQFSTDTQYF
TRBJ1-1,NA,NA,TRBV11-2,14,TGTGCCAGCAGCTTAATAGGGGAGAACACTGAAGCTTTCTTT,CASSLIGENTEAFF
TRBJ2-3,TRBD1,NA,TRBV30,13,TGTGCCTGCCCGACAGGGAGCACAGATACGCAGTATTTT,CACPTGSTDTQYF
TRBJ2-1,NA,NA,TRBV30,11,TGTGCCTGGAGTCGGGGATTTGAGCAGTTCTTC,CAWSRGFEQFF
TRBJ2-3,NA,NA,TRBV7-2,13,TGTGCCAGCGGCGGGGGCGGCACAGATACGCAGTATTTT,CASGGGGTDTQYF
TRBJ2-3,TRBD2,NA,TRBV28,16,TGTGCCAGCAGTGACACCCAGGGAGGGGCCACAGATACGCAGTATTTT,CASSDTQGGATDTQYF
TRBJ1-2,NA,NA,TRBV20-1,11,TGCAGTGCTAAAAGCCCTTATGGCTACACCTTC,CSAKSPYGYTF
TRBJ2-3,NA,NA,TRBV9,15,TGTGCCAGCATACCAGATGGGGCGAACACAGATACGCAGTATTTT,CASIPDGANTDTQYF
TRBJ1-2,TRBD1,NA,TRBV7-3,14,TGTGCCAGCAGCGAGGGACAGTTAGGATCTGGCTACACCTTC,CASSEGQLGSGYTF
TRBJ2-1,NA,NA,TRBV5-1,13,TGCGCCAGCAGCTTGACAGGGTTGAATGAGCAGTTCTTC,CASSLTGLNEQFF
TRBJ1-4,TRBD1,NA,TRBV5-6,14,TGTGCCAGCAGCCCGACAGGGACTAATGAAAAACTGTTTTTT,CASSPTGTNEKLFF
TRBJ2-3,NA,NA,TRBV28,15,TGTGCCAGCAGTTCAGCACTAGTGGTGATAGATACGCAGTATTTT,CASSSALVVIDTQYF
TRBJ2-7,TRBD1,NA,TRBV9,18,TGTGCCAGCAGCCCCCAACTTGGACAGGGGGGCCCCTCCTACGAGCAGTACTTC,CASSPQLGQGGPSYEQYF
TRBJ1-4,NA,NA,TRBV30,13,TGTGCCTGGAGAATGGGAGGGGCCAGCAAACTGTTTTTT,CAWRMGGASKLFF
TRBJ1-2,TRBD1,NA,TRBV7-8,14,TGTGCCAGCAGCTTAGGACAGGGGATGGATGGCTACACCTTC,CASSLGQGMDGYTF
TRBJ2-5,TRBD2,once,TRBV5-1,13,TGCGCCAGCAGCTTCGCGGGGGAGGAGACCCAGTACTTC,CASSFAGEETQYF
TRBJ2-3,TRBD2,few,TRBV5-4,14,TGTGCCAGCAGCCCAGCGGGGGGGGGAGATACGCAGTATTTT,CASSPAGGGDTQYF